What follows describes a single T cell receptor beta chain. Both 60 Vbeta primers and 13 Jbeta primers went into the PCR. Repertoires were generated with immunoSEQ multiplex PCR, while TCRdb's copy carries only in-frame clones and drops some. Found here are some 160,000 clones, over 70% of them singletons; the top ten hold 1.3%. These data belong to a study of cytomegalovirus exposure and HLA in healthy donors. After removal of 4 bases from V and 10 bases from J, the junction contained 8 bases not matched to a gene. This CDR3 is 14 amino acids long. Germline-derived CDR1 and CDR2 are SGHNT and YYREEE (reference sequence).

The chain joins TRBV5-4 to TRBJ2-1, with 10 nucleotides matching TRBD2. This clonotype originated in a man aged 50-60 years in good health and CMV-seropositive. Source material: PBMCs. CDR3 residues: CASSRRLAGEEQFF. The CDR3 nucleotides are TGTGCCAGCAGCCGACGGCTAGCGGGAGAGGAGCAGTTCTTC.